The TCR beta chain described here comes from a study of T-cell memory formation after mild COVID-19. Turning to the study itself: TCR clusters largely stayed donor specific. General study results and limits: There were some responding clones in pre-infection memory, which suggested that cross-reactive memory had joined. From day 15 to 85, contracting clones were balanced between CD4 and CD8, whereas later expanders leaned toward CD4+.

TCRalpha and TCRbeta libraries used 5'RACE with constant-segment primers and UMIs. TCRdb re-analysed the 5' RACE reads in MiXCR, keeping a single row per CDR3 protein. There are hundreds of thousands of distinct CDR3 sequences in the sample; more than 20% occur only once, and about an eighth lies in the top ten. Of note for this clonotype: Antigen: not known.

Trimming took 7 bases from V and 1 from J, leaving 6 bases between them. The CDR3 is 12 residues long. Germline V CDR1 and CDR2: KGHDR, SFDVKD. This chain links TRBV24-1 with TRBJ1-1; unclear D gene. This sequence originates from an adult woman who had mild COVID-19 (a few samples of this study predate the infection). Cell type and time point are not known. The sequenced sample was PBMCs or a T cell subset sorted from them (not recorded which). The CDR3, as DNA: TGTGCCACCAGCTCCAGGAACACTGAAGCTTTCTTT. Translation gives CATSSRNTEAFF.